The 27 T cell receptor beta chains listed next were all sequenced from one sample in a study of tumor-infiltrating lymphocytes in primary liver carcinoma. They got blood RNA out of unsorted whole blood and also pulled out germline DNA. With 500 ng total RNA as template and a constant-region primer, TCR beta cDNA was made. Three nested multiplex PCR rounds, a slightly modified ARM-PCR method, built the TCR beta libraries. The study ran its first two PCR rounds for nine to eleven cycles each, using TRBV1-TRBV30 forward primers and a C-beta reverse primer. Via MiXCR, TCRdb re-called the multiplex PCR reads, giving one row per CDR3 protein. This table holds about 310,000 distinct CDR3 sequences, approximately 54% found once. Material: peripheral blood. Every receptor here comes from a young woman with primary liver carcinoma and hepatitis B virus infection.

The rearrangement joins TRBV6-5 to TRBJ1-6; D is uncertain. V shed 4 bases and J shed 10 bases, with 17 bases lying between them. The CDR3 is made up of 15 amino acids. Per germline, CDR1 MNHEY and CDR2 SVGAGI. As DNA, the CDR3 is TGTGCCAGCAGTTCAGGATCCGGGCTAGGCTCACCCCTCCACTTT. Translating it yields CASSSGSGLGSPLHF.

The chain combines TRBV6-1 with TRBJ2-1, with 9 bases matching TRBD2. V shed 5 bases and J 9 bases; nucleotides not matched to a gene: 2. CDR1 MNHNS and CDR2 SASEGT come from the germline V gene. This CDR3 region has 12 residues. CDR3 amino acids: CASSRSGSEQFF. The CDR3 coding sequence is TGTGCCAGCAGTCGTAGCGGGAGTGAGCAGTTCTTC.

Points on this clonotype: At one of its ends the junction is not consistent with the germline gene, which may arise from a read error. The chain has TRBV6-5 and TRBJ2-1, with a tentative D call TRBD1 (5 bases). Germline CDR1 is MNHEY and CDR2 is SVGAGI. The CDR3 consists of 13 residues. In nucleotides, the CDR3 is TGTGCCAGCAGTTCCGACAGCTACAATGAGCAGCTCTTC. The encoded protein is CASSSDSYNEQLF.

Only a few counts were recorded for this clonotype. The CDR3 reads CASSLVGSETQYF. The CDR3 bases are TGTGCCAGCAGCTTAGTGGGGTCCGAGACCCAGTACTTC. The genes are TRBV7-9 and TRBJ2-5; no definite D call. The CDR3 contains 13 residues. Germline CDR1 and CDR2: SEHNR and FQNEAQ (reference sequence). Trimming stripped 1 base from V and 5 bases from J, with 8 bases between.

The rearrangement uses TRBV28 and TRBJ2-7; D could derive from TRBD1 or TRBD2 (5 bases each). CDR3 length: 14 residues. V was shortened by 7 bases and J by 3 bases, with 16 bases between the two germline ends. The germline CDR1 and CDR2 sequences are MDHEN and SYDVKM. The CDR3 DNA reads as TGTGCCAGCAAAAGATGGGGGAATGGCTACGAGCAGTACTTC. Its protein is CASKRWGNGYEQYF.

This clonotype was observed a handful of times. This rearrangement joins TRBV12-3 or TRBV12-4 to TRBJ1-5; D gene ambiguous. The CDR3 totals 15 residues. Deletions cut 1 base from V and 2 bases from J, with 9 bases between. Here the CDR3 reads CASSLGGGGNQPQHF. The CDR3 DNA follows: TGTGCCAGCAGTTTAGGGGGTGGAGGCAATCAGCCCCAGCATTTT.

About this clonotype: At one boundary the junction diverges from the germline segment, which might be a read error. The CDR3 sequence is CANSYRGLLDIQYF. The CDR3 coding sequence is TGTGCCAACAGTTACAGGGGGCTGCTCGACATTCAGTACTTC. V is TRBV6-2 or TRBV6-3 and J is TRBJ2-4; 9 nucleotides agree with TRBD1. CDR1 MNHEY and CDR2 SVGEGT come from the germline V gene. The CDR3 spans 14 residues.

The chain combines TRBV4-3 with TRBJ1-1; D remains unclear. The ends were cut back, 4 bases at V and 0 bases at J, with 18 bases in the middle. In germline, CDR1 is LGHNA, CDR2 YSLEER. The CDR3 is 17 amino acids. Written as DNA, the CDR3 is TGCGCCAGCAGCCTCTACCCCAAGAGGGTTATGAACACTGAAGCTTTCTTT. It yields the protein CASSLYPKRVMNTEAFF.

V usage is TRBV5-4 and J usage is TRBJ2-3; 14 bases fit TRBD2. CDR1 is SGHNT, CDR2 YYREEE, per germline (reference sequence). CDR3 length equals 16 residues. The V segment lost 4 bases and the J segment 8 bases; nucleotides outside the gene matches: 9. The CDR3 DNA reads TGTGCCAGCAGCGCCGGGACTAGCGGGAGAGCTGGTACGCAGTATTTT. This gives the protein CASSAGTSGRAGTQYF.

The V and J genes are TRBV11-3 and TRBJ2-4, with a tentative D call TRBD2 (5 bases). Germline V lookup: CDR1 SGHNT, CDR2 YENEEA. Trimming stripped 6 bases from V and 1 base from J, with 13 bases between. This CDR3 is built from 15 residues. CDR3 nucleotides: TGTGCCAGCAGTGTAACGGGGAGTGCCAAAAACATTCAGTACTTC. Translation: CASSVTGSAKNIQYF.

This clonotype was detected a few times. The chain employs TRBV6-1 and TRBJ1-4; D is possibly TRBD1 (6 bases). This CDR3 comprises 13 residues. Germline lookup yields CDR1 MNHNS and CDR2 SASEGT. The CDR3 is CAIRPGGGEKLFF. The CDR3, as DNA: TGTGCTATTCGGCCGGGGGGCGGTGAAAAACTGTTTTTT.

This clonotype was counted between two and nine times. V gene TRBV7-9 combines with J gene TRBJ2-2; D is unresolved. Germline V lookup: CDR1 SEHNR, CDR2 FQNEAQ (reference sequence). This CDR3 spans 12 amino acids. The germline V and J ends were trimmed by 8 bases and 5 bases, with 9 bases remaining between them. Here the CDR3 DNA reads TGTGCCAGCGGAGACCAGACCGGGGAGCTGTTTTTT. Its translation: CASGDQTGELFF. The whole variable domain, filled in from reference TRBV7-9 and TRBJ2-2, reads DTGVSQNPRHKITKRGQNVTFRCDPISEHNRLYWYRQTLGQGPEFLTYFQNEAQLEKSRLLSDRFSAERPKGSFSTLEIQRTEQGDSAMYLCASGDQTGELFFGEGSRLTVL.

The chain couples TRBV28 to TRBJ2-1, with D maybe TRBD2 (5 bases). The CDR3 spans 16 residues. CDR1 is MDHEN and CDR2 is SYDVKM in the germline V gene. The germline V and J ends were trimmed by 5 bases and 0 bases, with 14 bases remaining between them. Here the CDR3 reads CASSTLSGSSYNEQFF. CDR3 coding DNA: TGTGCCAGCAGTACTCTCAGCGGCAGCTCCTACAATGAGCAGTTCTTC.

This clonotype was recorded a few times. The chain employs TRBV6-5 and TRBJ2-3; 10 nucleotides align to TRBD2. CDR1 and CDR2 from the germline V gene are MNHEY and SVGAGI. V lost 9 bases, J lost 2 bases, and 2 bases stayed unmatched. The length of the CDR3 is 13 residues. The CDR3 spells CASGLADTDTQYF. The CDR3 region has the DNA TGTGCCAGTGGACTAGCGGACACAGATACGCAGTATTTT.

By share, this clonotype ranks as medium-sized. This chain connects TRBV30 to TRBJ2-2; D possibly uses TRBD1 or TRBD2 (6 bases each). CDR1 GTSNPN and CDR2 SVGIG come from the germline V gene (reference sequence). Trimming pared 0 bases from V and 7 bases from J, leaving 9 bases between. The CDR3 runs to 13 residues. The DNA for the CDR3 is TGTGCCTGGAGTGTGGGGGGCAGCGGGGAGCTGTTTTTT. This sequence encodes CAWSVGGSGELFF.

Worth noting for this clonotype: This may be a read error: a much more frequent sequence differs by one nucleotide. The genes are TRBV29-1 and TRBJ2-7; no firm D call. With 7 bases removed from V and 0 bases from J, the gap between germline ends came to 19 bases. Germline CDR1 and CDR2: SQVTM and ANQGSEA. This CDR3 has 15 amino acids. The CDR3 here is CSAVVRETSSYEQYF. CDR3 nucleotide sequence: TGCAGCGCTGTAGTACGAGAAACTTCCTCCTACGAGCAGTACTTC.

V is TRBV6-5 and J is TRBJ1-5, with D perhaps TRBD1 (6 bases). Germline-derived CDR1 and CDR2 are MNHEY and SVGAGI. The CDR3 extends over 15 amino acids. The V end lost 6 bases, the J end lost 0 bases, and 12 bases lay between the germline ends. The CDR3 spells CASRQGRNSNQPQHF. Here the CDR3 DNA reads TGTGCCAGCAGACAGGGCCGTAATAGCAATCAGCCCCAGCATTTT.

A remark on this clonotype: A junction boundary mismatches the germline segment, possibly from a read error. The chain joins TRBV4-1 to TRBJ1-1, with D unclear. CDR1 and CDR2 from the germline V gene are MGHRA and YSYEKL. The CDR3 extends over 12 amino acids. CDR3 sequence reads: CTSSQTSRPAFF. The CDR3 coding sequence is TGCACCAGCAGCCAAACAAGCCGGCCCGCTTTCTTT.

Worth noting for this clonotype: A junction boundary mismatches the germline segment, possibly from a read error. This chain joins TRBV6-2 or TRBV6-3 and TRBJ2-3; D is unclear. This CDR3 is 14 amino acids long. The germline V gene encodes CDR1 MNHEY and CDR2 SVGEGT. The CDR3 region has the DNA TGTGCCAGCAGTTACTTTGACACCACAGATATGCAGTATTTT. The encoded protein is CASSYFDTTDMQYF.

Comment on this clonotype: A read error may explain this, as a much larger clone is one base away. The rearrangement links TRBV4-2 to TRBJ1-2; D gene uncertain. This CDR3 comprises 15 residues. The V gene's germline CDR1 is LGHNA and CDR2 YNFKEQ. The CDR3 sequence is CASTQDLNNNYGYTF. In DNA form, the CDR3 reads TGTGCCAGCACCCAAGATCTAAACAATAACTATGGCTACACCTTC.

Comment on this clonotype: A junction end diverges from the germline sequence, so it may reflect a read error. The chain recombines TRBV6-2 or TRBV6-3 with TRBJ1-1, with TRBD1 as a possible D gene (5 bases). CDR1 and CDR2 from the germline V gene are MNHEY and SVGEGT. The CDR3 is 13 amino acids. The CDR3 bases are TGTGTCAGCACTACCGACGCCGGGACCGAAGCTTTCTTT. Translated: CVSTTDAGTEAFF.

With respect to this clonotype: A much larger clone differs from this one at a single base, so this may be a read error. The V and J genes are TRBV4-2 and TRBJ2-3; D remains ambiguous. The CDR3 has 13 residues. Germline CDR1 reads LGHNA; CDR2 reads YNFKEQ. CDR3 sequence: CASCQDPGDTQYF. Here the CDR3 DNA reads TGTGCCAGCTGCCAAGACCCGGGAGATACGCAGTATTTT.

This clonotype was observed a handful of times. The V and J genes are TRBV10-3 and TRBJ2-5, with D maybe TRBD1 (5 bases). V was trimmed by 0 bases and J by 1 base, leaving 12 bases between them. The CDR3 loop spans 16 amino acids. Germline V gene data show CDR1 as ENHRY and CDR2 as SYGVKD. This CDR3 is CAISESVSGCQETQYF. Here the CDR3 DNA reads TGTGCCATCAGTGAGTCGGTTTCAGGGTGCCAAGAGACCCAGTACTTC.

This clonotype has just a few counts. The rearrangement uses TRBV5-6 and TRBJ2-1; 16 bases agree with TRBD2. The CDR3 is 18 amino acids. The germline CDR1 and CDR2 sequences are SGHDT and YYEEEE. V gave up 4 bases and J gave up 9 bases; unmatched junction bases: 13. CDR3 sequence: CASSQATGTSGRAGEQFF. CDR3 DNA sequence: TGTGCCAGCAGCCAAGCAACCGGGACTAGCGGGAGGGCGGGTGAGCAGTTCTTC.

In the case of this clonotype: A read error may produce the germline difference seen at one junction end. This chain connects TRBV11-2 to TRBJ2-1; unclear D gene. This CDR3 comprises 13 residues. Germline-derived CDR1 and CDR2 are SGHAT and FQNNGV. The CDR3 reads CASGLMANNEQFF. The CDR3 DNA sequence: TGTGCCAGCGGCTTAATGGCTAACAATGAGCAGTTCTTC.

Remarks on this clonotype: This may stem from a read error, because a much larger clone lies one nucleotide away. The rearrangement joins TRBV4-1 to TRBJ1-2, with D possibly matching TRBD1 (6 bases). CDR3 length: 17 residues. Germline V lookup: CDR1 MGHRA, CDR2 YSYEKL. The CDR3 reads CASSQILGGQGYYGHTF. As DNA, the CDR3 is TGCGCCAGCAGCCAAATTTTAGGGGGGCAGGGTTACTATGGCCACACCTTC.

This chain links TRBV7-9 with TRBJ1-5; D perhaps matches TRBD1 (5 bases). With 1 base removed from V and 4 bases from J, the gap between germline ends came to 14 bases. Germline assignment: CDR1 SEHNR and CDR2 FQNEAQ (reference sequence). The CDR3 totals 16 residues. The CDR3 region has the DNA TGTGCCAGCAGCTTAGGAAGGGGAACGACGAATCAGCCCCAGCATTTT. Protein: CASSLGRGTTNQPQHF.